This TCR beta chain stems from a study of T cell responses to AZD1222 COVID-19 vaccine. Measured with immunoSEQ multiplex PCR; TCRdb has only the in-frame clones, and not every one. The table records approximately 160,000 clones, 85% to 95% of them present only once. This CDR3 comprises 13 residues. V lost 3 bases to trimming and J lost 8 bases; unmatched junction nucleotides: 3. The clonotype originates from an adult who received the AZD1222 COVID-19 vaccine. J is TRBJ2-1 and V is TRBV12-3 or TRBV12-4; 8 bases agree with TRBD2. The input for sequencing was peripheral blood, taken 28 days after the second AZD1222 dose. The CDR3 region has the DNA TGTGCCAGCAGTTTGGCTAGCGGGTATGAGCAGTTCTTC. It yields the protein CASSLASGYEQFF.